The sequence of this T cell receptor (beta chain) was determined in a study of monozygotic twins with cystic fibrosis. J gave up 4 bases and V 6 bases, and 6 bases lay outside the gene matches. Germline V lookup: CDR1 PRHDT, CDR2 FYEKMQ (reference sequence). The CDR3 is 14 amino acids. This table comes from immunoSEQ multiplex PCR, and its TCRdb copy is limited to in-frame clones, with some not included. The sample lists roughly 28,000 clones, around four fifths occurring once. Sequences were obtained from blood. The source is a girl aged 2 to 9 with cystic fibrosis. The gene calls are TRBV13 and TRBJ1-2; 9 bases map to TRBD1. This chain's CDR3 is CASSSQTGGYGYTF. The DNA for the CDR3 is TGTGCCAGCAGTTCCCAGACAGGGGGCTATGGCTACACCTTC. Variable domain in full (rest from reference TRBV13 and TRBJ1-2): AAGVIQSPRHLIKEKRETATLKCYPIPRHDTVYWYQQGPGQDPQFLISFYEKMQSDKGSIPDRFSAQQFSDYHSELNMSSLELGDSALYFCASSSQTGGYGYTFGSGTRLTVV.